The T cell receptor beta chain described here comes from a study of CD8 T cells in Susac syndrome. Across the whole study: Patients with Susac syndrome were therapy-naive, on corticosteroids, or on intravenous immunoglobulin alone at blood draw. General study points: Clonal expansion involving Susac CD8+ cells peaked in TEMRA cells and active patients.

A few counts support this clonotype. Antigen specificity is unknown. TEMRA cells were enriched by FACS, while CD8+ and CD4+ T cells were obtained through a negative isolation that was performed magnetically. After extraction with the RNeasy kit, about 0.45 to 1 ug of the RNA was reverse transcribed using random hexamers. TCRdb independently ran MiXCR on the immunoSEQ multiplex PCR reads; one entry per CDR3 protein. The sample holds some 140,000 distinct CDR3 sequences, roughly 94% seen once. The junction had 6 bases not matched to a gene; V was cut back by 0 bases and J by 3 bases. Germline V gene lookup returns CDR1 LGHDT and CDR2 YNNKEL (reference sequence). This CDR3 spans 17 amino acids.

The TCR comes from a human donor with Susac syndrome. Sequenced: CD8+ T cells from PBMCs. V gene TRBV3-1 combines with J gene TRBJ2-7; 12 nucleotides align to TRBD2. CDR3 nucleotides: TGTGCCAGCAGCCAAGATACCGGGACTAGCGGGCTCTACGAGCAGTACTTC. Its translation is CASSQDTGTSGLYEQYF.